The 7 T cell receptor beta chains presented below share a single source sample, sequenced in a study of T cell repertoires in cytomegalovirus infection. Antigens of these TCRs are unknown. From the reads, TCRdb called clonotypes with MiXCR, one entry per CDR3 protein. The sample includes 650,000 to 900,000 distinct CDR3 sequences, approximately 30% of them seen just once. Specimen: cultured CD8+ T cells from PBMCs, collected from culture after CMV antigen stimulation. These TCRs come from a human donor in good health (CMV status not recorded). Some clones in this sample may be carry-over from other donors' samples.

This clonotype was picked up a small number of times. This chain joins TRBV11-2 and TRBJ2-1; TRBD2 is a possible D gene (6 bases). V lost 5 bases, J lost 8 bases, and 19 bases lay in between. The CDR3 is 15 residues long. The V gene's germline CDR1 is SGHAT and CDR2 FQNNGV. The CDR3 nucleotides are TGTGCCAGCAGCCTCCCGGGGGTCAGGTTGGATGAGCAGTTCTTC. It specifies CASSLPGVRLDEQFF. The full variable domain, with the rest looked up from reference TRBV11-2 and TRBJ2-1, is EAGVAQSPRYKIIEKRQSVAFWCNPISGHATLYWYQQILGQGPKLLIQFQNNGVVDDSQLPKDRFSAERLKGVDSTLKIQPAKLEDSAVYLCASSLPGVRLDEQFFGPGTRLTVL.

The chain uses TRBV6-5 and TRBJ2-7; D gene unclear. CDR1 is MNHEY, CDR2 SVGAGI, per germline. Trimming stripped 6 bases from V and 9 bases from J, with 24 bases between. There are 15 residues in the CDR3. This CDR3 reads CASSSSANTLPAQYV. CDR3 in DNA: TGTGCCAGCAGCTCCTCGGCCAATACCCTTCCGGCGCAGTACGTC.

The chain links TRBV3-1 to TRBJ2-3, with a tentative D call TRBD1 (5 bases). Trimming shortened V by 6 bases and J by 0 bases, and 16 bases separated the two germline ends. The CDR3 contains 16 residues. Germline V CDR1 and CDR2: LGHDT, YNNKEL (reference sequence). This CDR3 is CASRGAHHSSTDTQYF. DNA for the CDR3: TGTGCCAGCAGAGGGGCCCACCATTCTAGCACAGATACGCAGTATTTT.

This clonotype turned up a few times. The chain couples TRBV7-6 to TRBJ2-1; D possibly corresponds to TRBD1 (6 bases). V lost 5 bases and J lost 2, with 13 bases in between. Germline assignment: CDR1 SGHVS and CDR2 FNYEAQ. The CDR3 spans 15 residues. The CDR3: CASSAGTSPYNEQFF. For the CDR3, the DNA is TGTGCCAGCAGCGCCGGGACATCCCCCTACAATGAGCAGTTCTTC.

This clonotype was seen more than once but under ten times. The junction does not match germline at one end; this may be a read error. The chain couples TRBV7-9 to TRBJ1-2; unclear D gene. Germline lookup yields CDR1 SEHNR and CDR2 FQNEAQ (reference sequence). This CDR3 region has 15 residues. The CDR3 loop is CASSLARATNYGYTF. In DNA form, the CDR3 reads TGTGCCAGCAGCCTAGCTAGGGCAACTAACTATGGCTACACCTTC.

The chain recombines TRBV2 with TRBJ2-3; D is unclear. CDR1 and CDR2 from the germline V gene are SNHLY and FYNNEI. Trimming cost V 7 bases and J 0 bases, with 8 bases left between them. The CDR3 runs 13 residues. The CDR3: CASIDGSTDTQYF. The CDR3 DNA sequence: TGTGCCAGCATCGACGGGAGCACAGATACGCAGTATTTT.

The CDR3 protein is CAISEKGGPEAFF. The CDR3 coding sequence is TGTGCCATCAGTGAGAAGGGGGGACCTGAAGCTTTCTTT. The J gene is TRBJ1-1, the V gene TRBV10-3; TRBD1 is a possible D gene (6 bases). V was pared by 2 bases and J by 6 bases, with 10 bases between. This CDR3 has 13 residues. Looked up from germline, CDR1 is ENHRY and CDR2 is SYGVKD.